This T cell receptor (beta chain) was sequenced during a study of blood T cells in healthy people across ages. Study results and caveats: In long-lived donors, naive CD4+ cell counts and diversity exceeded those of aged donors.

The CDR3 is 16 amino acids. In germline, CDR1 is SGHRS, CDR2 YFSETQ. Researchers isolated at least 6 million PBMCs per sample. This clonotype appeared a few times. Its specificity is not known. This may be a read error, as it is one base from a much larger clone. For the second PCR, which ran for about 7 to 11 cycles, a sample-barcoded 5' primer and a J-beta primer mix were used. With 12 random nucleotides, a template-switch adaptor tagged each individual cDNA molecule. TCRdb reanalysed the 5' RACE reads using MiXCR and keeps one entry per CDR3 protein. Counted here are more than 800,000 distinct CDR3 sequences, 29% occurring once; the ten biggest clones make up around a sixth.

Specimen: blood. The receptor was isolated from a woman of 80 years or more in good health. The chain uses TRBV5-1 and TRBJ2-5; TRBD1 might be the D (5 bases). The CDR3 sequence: CASSLTAGKFQEAQYF. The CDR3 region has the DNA TGCGCCAGCAGCTTGACGGCAGGGAAATTTCAAGAGGCCCAGTACTTC.